Described below is a single T cell receptor beta chain sequence and its context. Method: immunoSEQ multiplex PCR; TCRdb's copy keeps in-frame clones and lacks some. The sample contains roughly 100,000 clones, approximately 87% of which appear only once. This specimen comes from a study of glioma-infiltrating T cells after dendritic cell vaccination. Selection required adequate fresh-frozen tumor tissue plus more than two years' survival data. None of the glioblastoma patients had an isocitrate dehydrogenase mutation. This CDR3 region has 15 residues. CDR1 is SNHLY and CDR2 is FYNNEI in the germline V gene. J gave up 4 bases and V 6 bases, and 8 bases lay outside the gene matches.

The specimen was blood, collected before dendritic cell vaccination. The TCR was taken from a human donor with glioblastoma. The chain combines TRBV2 with TRBJ2-3; 9 bases align to TRBD2. For the CDR3, the DNA is TGTGCCAGCAGCCTAAAAGCGGGGGGTGCAGATACGCAGTATTTT. Its protein product is CASSLKAGGADTQYF.